This record concerns one TCR beta chain sequence. The target antigen is unknown. The V and J ends lost 1 base and 0 bases respectively, with 7 bases between them. Germline V gene data show CDR1 as SGHVS and CDR2 as FNYEAQ. This CDR3 spans 15 amino acids. This record comes from a study of T cell responses to AZD1222 COVID-19 vaccine. Study-level points and caveats: The repertoires were collected only after the peak T cell response.

Clones were sequenced by immunoSEQ multiplex PCR, and TCRdb holds only the in-frame ones, with some missing. The sample holds approximately 99,000 clones, roughly 86% seen once. The receptor's source is an adult in good health. The sequencing here drew on peripheral blood, taken on day 0 of AZD1222 vaccination. The genes are TRBV7-6 and TRBJ1-3; D is undetermined. CDR3 coding DNA: TGTGCCAGCAGCTTAGTGCCCAGCTCTGGAAACACCATATATTTT. Its protein is CASSLVPSSGNTIYF.